Sequencing of this T cell receptor (beta chain) was carried out in a study of cytomegalovirus exposure and HLA in healthy donors. Regarding the study as a whole: HLA alleles showed associations with around 15,000 TCR beta sequences in a later analysis, at a 0.05 false discovery rate. An analysis done earlier found most TCR beta V segments productive about 90% or about 30% of the time. The majority of TCR sequences were rare, yet some public TCRs appeared in many donors.

Trimming at V came to 5 bases and at J to 4 bases, leaving 5 bases not matched to a gene. The CDR3 is made up of 14 amino acids. Germline V lookup: CDR1 MNHEY, CDR2 SVGAGI. The study ran its PCR with 60 Vbeta and 13 Jbeta primers. The data were produced by immunoSEQ multiplex PCR, yet TCRdb's version contains in-frame clones alone and is incomplete. Among roughly 120,000 clones, approximately 70% were seen once, and the ten largest hold 9.5%. Points on this clone: Its matching antigen is unknown.

The receptor's source is a woman aged 40 to 50 in good health and CMV-seropositive. Sample: PBMCs. The chain couples TRBV6-5 to TRBJ1-2, with 9 bases that match TRBD1. The CDR3 reads CASSRQGVRYGYTF. In nucleotides, the CDR3 is TGTGCCAGCAGTAGACAGGGGGTCCGCTATGGCTACACCTTC.